The entry below describes one TCR beta chain. Source study methods: The assay estimated nucleated cells by amplifying reference gene primers. Profiled with immunoSEQ multiplex PCR; TCRdb holds only in-frame clones, not every one. V, J and clone size derive from that table, while D and trimming were established from the DNA sequence. The sample consists of approximately 65,000 clones, roughly 80% of them appearing once. The data are from a study of blood T cell repertoires in COVID-19. Study details: COVID-19 samples collected from the United States, Italy and Spain covered acute and convalescent phases. T cells, B-cell-depleted T cells, or PBMCs provided the cDNA or gDNA that served as material.

With 6 bases clipped from V and 5 bases from J, the junction kept 6 bases outside the gene matches. Per germline, CDR1 LNHDA and CDR2 SQIVND (reference sequence). The CDR3 covers 14 residues. Sample: peripheral blood. The genes are TRBV19 and TRBJ1-2; TRBD1 matches at 10 bases. The source of this sequence is a human donor in a cohort sampled during active COVID-19. CDR3: CASRPGQGSYGYTF. In DNA, the CDR3 is TGTGCCAGTAGGCCGGGACAGGGGTCATATGGCTACACCTTC.